Each of the 29 T cell receptor beta chains below was sequenced from the same sample in a study of blood T cells in healthy people across ages. A second PCR of about 7 to 12 cycles used a sample-barcoded 5' primer and a J-beta primer mix. TCRdb re-derived calls from the 5' RACE reads in MiXCR, one entry per CDR3 protein. The profile shows 450,000 to 700,000 distinct CDR3 sequences, approximately 27% of them singletons. The source material was blood. These receptors were obtained from a woman in her 70s in good health.

In DNA, the CDR3 is TGTGCCACCCGACGGAGCCTAAATCCTTGGGGCTACACCTTC. Its translation: CATRRSLNPWGYTF. The chain combines TRBV3-1 with TRBJ1-2; D call uncertain. From germline, CDR1 is LGHDT and CDR2 YNNKEL (reference sequence). Trimming shortened V by 10 bases and J by 8 bases, and 23 bases separated the two germline ends. CDR3 length: 14 amino acids.

The V gene is TRBV3-1, the J gene TRBJ2-7, with unresolved D. Germline V gives CDR1 LGHDT, CDR2 YNNKEL (reference sequence). Trimming stripped 2 bases from V and 2 bases from J, with 10 bases between. The CDR3 extends over 14 amino acids. The CDR3: CASSQKGHTYEQYF. The CDR3 DNA reads as TGTGCCAGCAGCCAAAAGGGCCATACCTACGAGCAGTACTTC.

This clonotype was counted between two and nine times. The chain combines TRBV20-1 with TRBJ2-1, with 10 positions matching TRBD2. The CDR3 runs to 15 residues. J gave up 4 bases and V 3 bases, and 6 bases lay outside the gene matches. From germline, CDR1 is DFQATT and CDR2 SNEGSKA (reference sequence). The CDR3 DNA sequence: TGCAGTGCTAGTGCCGGACTAGCGGCTTACAATGAGCAGTTCTTC. It yields the protein CSASAGLAAYNEQFF.

This clonotype was counted only a few times. The chain has TRBV10-3 and TRBJ1-3; no firm D call. The CDR3 spans 17 residues. Germline V gives CDR1 ENHRY, CDR2 SYGVKD. V lost 6 bases to trimming and J lost 2 bases, with 20 bases between them. CDR3 in amino acids: CAIRESPWARTGNTIYF. The CDR3 nucleotides are TGTGCCATCAGGGAGAGTCCTTGGGCCCGTACTGGAAACACCATATATTTT.

This chain links TRBV20-1 with TRBJ2-2; 12 nucleotides agree with TRBD1. V shed 5 bases, J shed 7 bases, and the junction held 8 bases outside the gene matches. The V gene's germline CDR1 is DFQATT and CDR2 SNEGSKA (reference sequence). The CDR3 runs to 15 residues. The DNA for the CDR3 is TGCAGTGCTCCGACCGGGACAGGGGGCTTCGGGGAGCTGTTTTTT. Amino acid sequence: CSAPTGTGGFGELFF.

V is TRBV4-1 and J is TRBJ1-1; D is perhaps TRBD1 (5 bases). The V gene lost 5 bases and the J gene lost 5 bases, with 18 bases spanning the gap. CDR3 length: 15 amino acids. In germline, CDR1 is MGHRA, CDR2 YSYEKL. CDR3 sequence (DNA): TGCGCCAGCAGCAAAGGGCCTGTAAGGGGTACTGAAGCTTTCTTT. Encoded protein: CASSKGPVRGTEAFF.

The chain links TRBV5-1 to TRBJ2-5, with 9 bases fitting TRBD2. V lost 0 bases to trimming and J lost 4 bases; unmatched junction nucleotides: 10. The CDR3 has 17 residues. Germline loops: CDR1 SGHRS, CDR2 YFSETQ. In DNA form, the CDR3 reads TGCGCCAGCAGCTTGGACGGTAGCGGGGGCTGGGGAGAGACCCAGTACTTC. Its translation is CASSLDGSGGWGETQYF.

This clonotype was picked up a small number of times. This may stem from a read error, because a much larger clone lies one nucleotide away. The chain carries TRBV7-8 and TRBJ2-7, with D possibly TRBD2 on 6 matching bases. The CDR3 consists of 16 residues. The germline CDR1 and CDR2 sequences are SGHVS and FQNEAQ. The DNA for the CDR3 is TGTGTCAGCAGCCCCTATCTAGCGCTGAGCTCCTACGAGCAGTACTTC. This encodes CVSSPYLALSSYEQYF.

The chain combines TRBV7-2 with TRBJ2-5, with D perhaps given as TRBD1 or TRBD2 (5 bases each). Trimming shortened V by 4 bases and J by 5 bases, and 17 bases separated the two germline ends. This CDR3 comprises 15 residues. Germline CDR1 is SGHTA and CDR2 is FQGNSA. The chain's CDR3 is CASSSGGVQRETQYF. CDR3 nucleotides: TGTGCCAGCAGCTCTGGGGGTGTGCAGAGGGAGACCCAGTACTTC.

This chain links TRBV29-1 with TRBJ2-1, with 8 bases identical to TRBD2. The germline gives CDR1 SQVTM, CDR2 ANQGSEA. Trimming removed 8 bases from V and 3 bases from J; junction bases left unmatched: 3. CDR3 length: 12 amino acids. The CDR3 region is CSTGGVYNEQFF. The CDR3 region has the DNA TGCAGCACCGGGGGGGTCTACAATGAGCAGTTCTTC.

The chain recombines TRBV29-1 with TRBJ2-1, with 9 bases identical to TRBD2. J gave up 7 bases and V 4 bases, and 5 bases lay outside the gene matches. The CDR3 has 13 amino acids. Germline assignment: CDR1 SQVTM and CDR2 ANQGSEA. The CDR3 nucleotides are TGCAGCGTTGCTCTCAGCGGGAGGAATGAGCAGTTCTTC. This encodes CSVALSGRNEQFF.

CDR3 sequence: CASTTRYQETQYF. In DNA form, the CDR3 reads TGTGCCAGCACAACCCGGTACCAAGAGACCCAGTACTTC. The rearrangement joins TRBV2 to TRBJ2-5; unclear D gene. With 7 bases removed from V and 0 bases from J, the gap between germline ends came to 9 bases. The CDR3 loop spans 13 amino acids. Looked up from germline, CDR1 is SNHLY and CDR2 is FYNNEI.

The genes are TRBV4-1 and TRBJ2-2; 11 nucleotides align to TRBD2. Germline V CDR1 and CDR2: MGHRA, YSYEKL. V dropped 3 bases and J dropped 6; count of bases not matched to a gene: 6. This CDR3 is 16 amino acids long. The CDR3 DNA is TGCGCCAGCAGCCATCCCCCTAGCGGGGGGCCCGGGGAGCTGTTTTTT. Protein: CASSHPPSGGPGELFF.

This clonotype was found once. The CDR3 is CASSSFSYNEQFF. The CDR3 bases are TGCGCCAGCAGTTCATTCTCCTACAATGAGCAGTTCTTC. V is TRBV5-1 and J is TRBJ2-1, with D unclear. This CDR3 spans 13 amino acids. Per germline, CDR1 SGHRS and CDR2 YFSETQ. Between the trimmed V and J ends, which lost 5 bases and 0 bases, there was a span of 6 bases.

Points on this clonotype: An end of the junction differs from the germline gene, which may be a read error. CDR3 DNA sequence: TGCAGCGGTGAAAGGGGGGTCACTGAAGCTTTCTTT. It yields the protein CSGERGVTEAFF. V and J are TRBV29-1 and TRBJ1-1, with D perhaps matching TRBD1 (6 bases). Per germline, CDR1 SQVTM and CDR2 ANQGSEA. The CDR3 extends over 12 amino acids.

This sequence joins TRBV9 and TRBJ2-1; TRBD2 matches at 9 bases. The trim removed 3 bases at V and 4 bases at J, leaving 11 bases unmatched. Germline CDR1 SGDLS, CDR2 YYNGEE. This CDR3 contains 17 residues. The DNA of the CDR3 is TGTGCCAGCAGCGGGGAGCGGGGGGCCAGACTATACAATGAGCAGTTCTTC. Its translation: CASSGERGARLYNEQFF.

This rearrangement joins TRBV12-3 or TRBV12-4 to TRBJ2-3; 7 bases are a match to TRBD2. The CDR3 spans 17 residues. J gave up 3 bases and V 4 bases, and 13 bases lay outside the gene matches. The CDR3 loop is CASSSSLGRGSTDTQYF. The CDR3 DNA reads as TGTGCCAGCAGTTCTAGTCTGGGGCGCGGGAGTACAGATACGCAGTATTTT.

This clonotype was seen at least ten times. This chain joins TRBV12-3 or TRBV12-4 and TRBJ2-5; D possibly corresponds to TRBD1 (6 bases). The J call may be wrong; the DNA end is better matched by TRBJ2-1. The CDR3 runs 12 residues. The CDR3 bases are TGTGCCAGCAGCTTAAGGGGGAATGAGCAGTTCTTC. Encoded protein: CASSLRGNEQFF.

This chain uses TRBV7-2 with TRBJ1-1; D is perhaps TRBD1 (6 bases). This CDR3 is 13 amino acids long. The germline gives CDR1 SGHTA, CDR2 FQGNSA. V was pared by 7 bases and J by 2 bases, with 11 bases between. CDR3 protein: CASNRVVNTEAFF. CDR3 sequence (DNA): TGTGCCAGCAACAGGGTTGTAAACACTGAAGCTTTCTTT.

This clonotype was detected a few times. The V and J genes are TRBV20-1 and TRBJ1-6; perhaps TRBD1 as D (6 bases). The CDR3 runs to 16 residues. Germline V CDR1 and CDR2: DFQATT, SNEGSKA (reference sequence). With 0 bases removed from V and 9 bases from J, the gap between germline ends came to 18 bases. In nucleotides, the CDR3 is TGCAGTGCTAGAGAGAACGTGGCAGGGGTTGTTTCACCCCTCCACTTT. It is translated as CSARENVAGVVSPLHF.

This chain joins TRBV14 and TRBJ1-2; D gene ambiguous. The CDR3 is made up of 15 amino acids. Germline V gene sequence: CDR1 SGHDN, CDR2 FVKESK. The germline V and J ends were trimmed by 2 bases and 3 bases, with 13 bases remaining between them. The CDR3, as DNA: TGTGCCAGCAGCCAACGCCAGGCGATGTACTATGGCTACACCTTC. It is translated as CASSQRQAMYYGYTF.

The rearrangement joins TRBV6-6 to TRBJ1-6; a weak D match, TRBD1 (5 bases). This CDR3 is built from 14 residues. V dropped 4 bases and J dropped 10 bases, with 14 bases sitting between them. Per germline, CDR1 MNHNY and CDR2 SVGAGI (reference sequence). CDR3 amino acids: CASSWDAQESPLHF. CDR3 bases: TGTGCCAGCAGTTGGGACGCCCAGGAGTCACCCCTCCACTTT.

This clonotype was observed a handful of times. The chain employs TRBV6-5 and TRBJ1-2; a possible D gene is TRBD1 (6 bases). This CDR3 is 15 amino acids long. Germline CDR1 reads MNHEY; CDR2 reads SVGAGI. Trimming took off 0 bases at V and 8 bases at J, with 16 bases between the two ends. This CDR3 is CASSYSGPGGGGYTF. CDR3 in DNA: TGTGCCAGCAGTTACTCTGGGCCAGGCGGGGGCGGCTACACCTTC.

In this sample, this clonotype turned up a few times. This chain connects TRBV20-1 to TRBJ2-2; TRBD1 matches at 8 bases. In germline, CDR1 is DFQATT, CDR2 SNEGSKA (reference sequence). The CDR3 has 14 amino acids. The J segment lost 7 bases and the V segment lost 6 bases, leaving 10 bases of the junction unmatched. The CDR3 is CSASGQAVRGELFF. The CDR3 DNA follows: TGCAGTGCCTCGGGACAGGCGGTACGCGGGGAGCTGTTTTTT.

This clonotype was seen a few times. The chain combines TRBV24-1 with TRBJ1-2; 8 nucleotides match TRBD1. V lost 2 bases to trimming and J lost 10 bases; unmatched junction nucleotides: 11. Germline CDR1 and CDR2: KGHDR and SFDVKD. CDR3 length equals 15 residues. The CDR3 region is CATSDSARGLSDYTF. CDR3 sequence (DNA): TGTGCCACCAGTGATTCGGCCAGGGGGCTCAGCGACTACACCTTC.

In its sample, this clonotype was seen a few times. The chain is built from TRBV10-3 and TRBJ2-3; TRBD2 is a possible D gene (6 bases). The length of the CDR3 is 15 residues. The germline V and J ends were trimmed by 0 bases and 2 bases, with 9 bases remaining between them. Germline V gene data show CDR1 as ENHRY and CDR2 as SYGVKD. CDR3 region: CAISESGGITDTQYF. As DNA, the CDR3 is TGTGCCATCAGTGAGTCGGGGGGAATCACAGATACGCAGTATTTT.

V and J are TRBV5-1 and TRBJ2-3; tentative D call: TRBD1 (5 bases). The CDR3 covers 13 residues. V lost 2 bases, J lost 6 bases, and 10 bases lay in between. The germline CDR1 and CDR2 sequences are SGHRS and YFSETQ. The CDR3 nucleotides are TGCGCCAGCAGCTTAGGGGATACGGATACGCAGTATTTT. As protein: CASSLGDTDTQYF.

The gene calls are TRBV7-6 and TRBJ1-1; the D gene is possibly TRBD1 (6 bases). V gave up 5 bases and J gave up 2 bases, with 15 bases separating them. CDR1 and CDR2 (germline): SGHVS, FNYEAQ. The CDR3 is made up of 15 amino acids. This CDR3 is CASSPRGGGNTEAFF. CDR3 bases: TGTGCCAGCAGCCCCCGTGGGGGCGGTAACACTGAAGCTTTCTTT. Full variable domain (missing parts from reference TRBV7-6 and TRBJ1-1): GAGVSQSPRYKVTKRGQDVALRCDPISGHVSLYWYRQALGQGPEFLTYFNYEAQQDKSGLPNDRFSAERPEGSISTLTIQRTEQRDSAMYRCASSPRGGGNTEAFFGQGTRLTVV.

This clonotype was seen only a few times. This chain uses TRBV4-3 with TRBJ2-3, with 11 bases fitting TRBD2. Trimming cost V 1 base and J 5 bases; bases outside gene matches: 2. This CDR3 spans 15 amino acids. Germline-derived CDR1 and CDR2 are LGHNA and YSLEER. The CDR3 spells CASSQGLAGQDTQYF. The CDR3 bases are TGCGCCAGCAGCCAAGGACTAGCGGGGCAAGATACGCAGTATTTT.